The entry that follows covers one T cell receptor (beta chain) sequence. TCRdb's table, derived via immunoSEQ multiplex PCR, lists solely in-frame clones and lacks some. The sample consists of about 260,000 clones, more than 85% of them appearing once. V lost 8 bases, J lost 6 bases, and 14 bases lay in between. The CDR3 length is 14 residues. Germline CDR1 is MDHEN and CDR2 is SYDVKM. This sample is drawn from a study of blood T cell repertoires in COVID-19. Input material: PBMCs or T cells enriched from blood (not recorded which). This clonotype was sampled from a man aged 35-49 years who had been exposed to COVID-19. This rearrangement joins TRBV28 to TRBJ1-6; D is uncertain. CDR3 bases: TGTGCCAGCTCCGTGGGAGGTGGTAATTCACCCCTCCACTTT. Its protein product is CASSVGGGNSPLHF. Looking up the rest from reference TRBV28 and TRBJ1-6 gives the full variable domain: DVKVTQSSRYLVKRTGEKVFLECVQDMDHENMFWYRQDPGLGLRLIYFSYDVKMKEKGDIPEGYSVSREKKERFSLILESASTNQTSMYLCASSVGGGNSPLHFGNGTRLTVT.